A single sample gave rise to the 21 T cell receptor beta chains below, sequenced in a study of cytomegalovirus exposure and HLA in healthy donors. With 60 Vbeta and 13 Jbeta primers, the PCR was carried out. Measured with immunoSEQ multiplex PCR; TCRdb has only the in-frame clones, and not every one. The sample records roughly 160,000 clones, around 86% being singletons. The sample taken for sequencing was PBMCs. The receptors shown here come from a male donor in good health and CMV-seronegative.

This clone was observed a few times. The rearrangement links TRBV5-4 to TRBJ1-1; D unresolved. This CDR3 spans 13 amino acids. CDR1 is SGHNT and CDR2 is YYREEE in the germline V gene (reference sequence). Trimming took off 0 bases at V and 8 bases at J, with 11 bases between the two ends. CDR3 nucleotide sequence: TGTGCCAGCAGCTTGGGGTCTGGAGTCGAAGCTTTCTTT. Its protein is CASSLGSGVEAFF.

The chain links TRBV29-1 to TRBJ2-1, with TRBD2 matching 8 bases. CDR1 and CDR2 (germline): SQVTM, ANQGSEA. This CDR3 spans 15 amino acids. Unmatched junction bases numbered 5, after V lost 1 base and J lost 3 bases. The DNA for the CDR3 is TGCAGCGTTGAAGGTCGGGGGGGCTTCTACAATGAGCAGTTCTTC. Translated, it gives CSVEGRGGFYNEQFF.

As concerns this clone: One junction end does not reproduce the germline sequence, and a read error may be involved. Other DNA sequences in this sample translate to the same CDR3. The J gene is TRBJ2-1, the V gene TRBV5-4; 7 bases line up with TRBD2. The CDR3 covers 15 residues. The germline gives CDR1 SGHNT, CDR2 YYREEE (reference sequence). In DNA, the CDR3 is TGCGCCAGCAGCCAACCCGGCGGGGGATACAATGAGCAGTTCTTC. Translation gives CASSQPGGGYNEQFF.

V and J are TRBV18 and TRBJ1-1, with D uncertain. Germline assignment: CDR1 KGHSH and CDR2 LQKENI. This CDR3 comprises 15 residues. Trimming cost V 2 bases and J 1 base, with 11 bases left between them. CDR3 in DNA: TGTGCCAGCTCACCAAGGCAACAGAAGAACACTGAAGCTTTCTTT. This encodes CASSPRQQKNTEAFF.

The V and J genes are TRBV6-1 and TRBJ1-2, with a weak D call TRBD1 (5 bases). Trimming shortened V by 3 bases and J by 2 bases, and 13 bases separated the two germline ends. CDR1 and CDR2 (germline): MNHNS, SASEGT. The CDR3 spans 15 residues. The CDR3 region is CASSDGGGENYGYTF. As DNA, the CDR3 is TGTGCCAGCAGTGACGGCGGGGGGGAGAACTATGGCTACACCTTC.

In this sample, this clone turned up once. This chain joins TRBV10-2 and TRBJ2-3, with D possibly being TRBD2 (6 bases). The germline V gene has CDR1 WSHSY and CDR2 SAAADI. Trimming took 5 bases from V and 1 from J, leaving 13 bases between them. The length of the CDR3 is 15 residues. CDR3: CASSQTGERTDTQYF. The DNA for the CDR3 is TGCGCCAGCAGTCAGACGGGGGAGCGCACAGATACGCAGTATTTT.

V gene TRBV5-4 combines with J gene TRBJ2-2; 7 bases agree with TRBD2. CDR1 SGHNT and CDR2 YYREEE come from the germline V gene (reference sequence). V lost 4 bases to trimming and J lost 4 bases; unmatched junction nucleotides: 10. CDR3 length: 16 amino acids. The CDR3 loop reads CASSQGTSVGTGELFF. The CDR3 DNA is TGTGCCAGCAGCCAAGGAACTAGCGTCGGCACCGGGGAGCTGTTTTTT.

This sequence joins TRBV6-5 and TRBJ2-3; 9 bases agree with TRBD2. Per the germline V gene, CDR1 is MNHEY and CDR2 is SVGAGI. J was trimmed by 0 bases and V by 2 bases; bases with no gene match: 0. The CDR3 sequence is 15 residues long. CDR3 residues: CASSYLAGSTDTQYF. As DNA, the CDR3 is TGTGCCAGCAGTTACCTAGCGGGGAGCACAGATACGCAGTATTTT.

The chain is built from TRBV5-5 and TRBJ2-3; TRBD1 agrees at 8 bases. The CDR3 consists of 17 residues. Germline V gene sequence: CDR1 SGHKS, CDR2 YYEKEE (reference sequence). V lost 2 bases, J lost 3 bases, and 11 bases stayed unmatched. CDR3 residues: CASSLKRQGIGTDTQYF. As DNA, the CDR3 is TGTGCCAGCAGCTTAAAGAGACAGGGGATTGGGACAGATACGCAGTATTTT.

The chain uses TRBV11-2 and TRBJ2-5, with D hard to call. Germline CDR1 is SGHAT and CDR2 is FQNNGV. V was pared by 4 bases and J by 1 base, with 4 bases between. The CDR3 totals 12 residues. The CDR3 here is CASSSSQETQYF. CDR3 DNA: TGTGCCAGCAGCTCTTCCCAAGAGACCCAGTACTTC.

The chain links TRBV19 to TRBJ1-4; TRBD1 is a possible D gene (6 bases). This CDR3 spans 15 amino acids. Germline CDR1 reads LNHDA; CDR2 reads SQIVND (reference sequence). V was clipped by 6 bases and J by 0 bases, with 11 bases between them. CDR3 coding DNA: TGTGCCAGTAGCGAAGCAGGGGCAACTAATGAAAAACTGTTTTTT. Translated, it gives CASSEAGATNEKLFF.

The rearrangement uses TRBV4-2 and TRBJ1-4; possible D gene TRBD1, 5 bases. CDR1 and CDR2 from the germline V gene are LGHNA and YNFKEQ. V lost 0 bases and J 0 bases, leaving 8 bases between the germline ends. The CDR3 runs to 16 residues. CDR3 protein: CASSQDRQTTNEKLFF. For the CDR3, the DNA is TGTGCCAGCAGCCAAGACCGACAGACAACTAATGAAAAACTGTTTTTT.

The chain employs TRBV6-4 and TRBJ2-2; D is unclear. CDR1 is MRHNA and CDR2 is SNTAGT in the germline V gene. V lost 6 bases, J lost 5 bases, and 10 bases lay in between. CDR3 length: 13 residues. The CDR3 nucleotides are TGTGCCAGCAGACGAACACAGACCGGGGAGCTGTTTTTT. Amino acids: CASRRTQTGELFF.

The chain employs TRBV7-2 and TRBJ2-3; 7 bases are shared with TRBD1. This CDR3 spans 17 amino acids. Per germline, CDR1 SGHTA and CDR2 FQGNSA. V lost 1 base, J lost 3 bases, and 10 bases stayed unmatched. The CDR3 DNA follows: TGTGCCAGCAGCTTAGGGATTGCGACAGGGAATACAGATACGCAGTATTTT. This encodes CASSLGIATGNTDTQYF.

This chain joins TRBV5-1 and TRBJ2-3; D is perhaps TRBD1 (6 bases). V was shortened by 0 bases and J by 3 bases, with 11 bases between the two germline ends. The CDR3 length is 15 residues. Germline CDR1 is SGHRS and CDR2 is YFSETQ. The CDR3: CASSLGNRETDTQYF. CDR3 nucleotide sequence: TGCGCCAGCAGCTTGGGAAACAGGGAGACAGATACGCAGTATTTT.

The chain combines TRBV4-1 with TRBJ1-1; TRBD1 aligns across 7 bases. Germline V gives CDR1 MGHRA, CDR2 YSYEKL. The CDR3 is 17 amino acids. V trimming: 3 bases; J trimming: 0 bases; junction bases outside the gene matches: 10. CDR3 nucleotide sequence: TGCGCCAGCAGCCAGGTAACTTTGGGGACAGTGAACACTGAAGCTTTCTTT. Its protein is CASSQVTLGTVNTEAFF.

The V gene is TRBV6-5, the J gene TRBJ1-4, with a possible D match to TRBD1 (5 bases). The CDR3 runs to 14 residues. V was trimmed by 5 bases and J by 8 bases, leaving 15 bases between them. From germline, CDR1 is MNHEY and CDR2 SVGAGI. The DNA of the CDR3 is TGTGCCAGCAGTGGCGACAGAGCGGGGGAAAAACTGTTTTTT. It yields the protein CASSGDRAGEKLFF.

By sample fraction, this clone is medium-sized. The genes are TRBV4-1 and TRBJ1-4; TRBD1 aligns across 7 bases. This CDR3 contains 13 residues. The germline gives CDR1 MGHRA, CDR2 YSYEKL. V lost 2 bases and J lost 8; bases outside the gene matches: 2. CDR3 region: CASSQNRGEKLFF. The CDR3 nucleotides are TGCGCCAGCAGCCAAAACAGGGGCGAAAAACTGTTTTTT.

The chain uses TRBV19 and TRBJ2-5, with D possibly TRBD1 on 5 matching bases. The germline CDR1 and CDR2 sequences are LNHDA and SQIVND (reference sequence). The CDR3 sequence is 14 residues long. V was trimmed by 3 bases and J by 4 bases, leaving 12 bases between them. Written as DNA, the CDR3 is TGTGCCAGTAGTATCCTCCCAGGGCCAGAGACCCAGTACTTC. It yields the protein CASSILPGPETQYF.

The chain combines TRBV6-6 with TRBJ1-1; 7 bases fit TRBD1. V was pared by 5 bases and J by 4 bases, with 7 bases of the junction left unmatched. Germline values: CDR1 MNHNY, CDR2 SVGAGI (reference sequence). CDR3 length equals 14 residues. The CDR3 region has the DNA TGTGCCAGCAGTCACAGGGGCTTGACCACTGAAGCTTTCTTT. Amino acid sequence: CASSHRGLTTEAFF.

This chain connects TRBV11-2 to TRBJ1-2; tentative D call: TRBD1 (5 bases). This CDR3 has 14 amino acids. Germline V gene data show CDR1 as SGHAT and CDR2 as FQNNGV. Trimming shortened V by 1 base and J by 4 bases, and 10 bases separated the two germline ends. CDR3 DNA sequence: TGTGCCAGCAGCTTAGGTCAGGGAGGCTATGGCTACACCTTC. It specifies CASSLGQGGYGYTF.